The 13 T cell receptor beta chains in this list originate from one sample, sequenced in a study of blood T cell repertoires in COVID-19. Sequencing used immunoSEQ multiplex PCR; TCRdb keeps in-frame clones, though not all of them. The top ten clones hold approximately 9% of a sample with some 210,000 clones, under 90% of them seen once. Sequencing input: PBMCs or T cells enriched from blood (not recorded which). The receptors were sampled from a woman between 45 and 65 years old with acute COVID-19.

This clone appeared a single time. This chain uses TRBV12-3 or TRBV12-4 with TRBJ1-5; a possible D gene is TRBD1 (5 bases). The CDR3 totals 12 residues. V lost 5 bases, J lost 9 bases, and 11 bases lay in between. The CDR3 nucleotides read TGTGCCAGCAGTATCGTACAGGCGCCCCAGCATTTT. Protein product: CASSIVQAPQHF.

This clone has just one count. CDR3 in DNA: TGTGCCAGCAGCGCACCGGGACAGGGCTACTATAGCAATCAGCCCCAGCATTTT. This codes for CASSAPGQGYYSNQPQHF. The chain is built from TRBV21-1 and TRBJ1-5; no DNA check was done on the table's D call, TRBD1. TRBV21-1 constitutes a pseudogene. This CDR3 is 18 amino acids long.

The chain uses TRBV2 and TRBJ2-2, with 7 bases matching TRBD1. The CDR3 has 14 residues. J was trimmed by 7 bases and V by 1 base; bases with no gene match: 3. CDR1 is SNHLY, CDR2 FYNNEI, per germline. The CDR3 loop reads CASSEEGAVGELFF. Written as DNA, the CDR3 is TGTGCCAGCAGTGAAGAGGGGGCGGTCGGGGAGCTGTTTTTT.

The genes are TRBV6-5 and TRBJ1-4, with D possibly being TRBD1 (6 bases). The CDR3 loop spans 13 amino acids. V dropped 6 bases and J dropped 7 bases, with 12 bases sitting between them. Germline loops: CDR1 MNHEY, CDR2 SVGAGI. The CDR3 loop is CASSQRTAEKLFF. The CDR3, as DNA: TGTGCCAGCAGCCAGAGGACAGCTGAAAAACTGTTTTTT.

For the CDR3, the DNA is TGTGCCAGCTCTCCTCGATTGTCCAGTAAAAACATTCAGTACTTC. This translates into CASSPRLSSKNIQYF. The J gene is TRBJ2-4, the V gene TRBV27; D is unresolved. The germline V and J ends were trimmed by 8 bases and 4 bases, with 18 bases remaining between them. CDR3 length: 15 residues. Germline V lookup: CDR1 MNHEY, CDR2 SMNVEV (reference sequence).

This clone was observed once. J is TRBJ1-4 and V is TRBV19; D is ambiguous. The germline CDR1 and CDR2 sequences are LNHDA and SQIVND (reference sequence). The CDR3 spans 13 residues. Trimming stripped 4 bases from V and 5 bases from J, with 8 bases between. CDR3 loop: CASSKQRNEKLFF. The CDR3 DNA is TGTGCCAGTAGTAAACAGCGGAATGAAAAACTGTTTTTT.

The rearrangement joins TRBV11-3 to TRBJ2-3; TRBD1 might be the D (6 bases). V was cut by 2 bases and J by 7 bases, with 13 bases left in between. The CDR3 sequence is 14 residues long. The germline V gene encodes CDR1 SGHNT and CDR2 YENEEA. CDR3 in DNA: TGTGCCAGCAGCTTAACGAGACAGGAAAATACGCAGTATTTT. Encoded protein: CASSLTRQENTQYF. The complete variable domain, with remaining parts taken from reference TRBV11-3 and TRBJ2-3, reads EAGVVQSPRYKIIEKKQPVAFWCNPISGHNTLYWYLQNLGQGPELLIRYENEEAVDDSQLPKDRFSAERLKGVDSTLKIQPAELGDSAVYLCASSLTRQENTQYFGPGTRLTVL.

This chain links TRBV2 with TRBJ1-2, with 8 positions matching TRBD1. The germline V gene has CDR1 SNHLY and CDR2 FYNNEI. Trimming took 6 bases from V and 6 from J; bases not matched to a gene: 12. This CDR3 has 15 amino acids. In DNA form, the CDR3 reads TGTGCCAGCAGGGATAGCAGGGGGCGCTCGGATGGCTACACCTTC. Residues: CASRDSRGRSDGYTF.

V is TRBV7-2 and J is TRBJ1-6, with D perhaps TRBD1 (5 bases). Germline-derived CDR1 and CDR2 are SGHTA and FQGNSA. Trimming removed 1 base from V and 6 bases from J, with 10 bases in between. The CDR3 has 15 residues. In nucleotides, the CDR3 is TGTGCCAGCAGCTTAGATGGGCAGGGTAATTCACCCCTCCACTTT. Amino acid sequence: CASSLDGQGNSPLHF.

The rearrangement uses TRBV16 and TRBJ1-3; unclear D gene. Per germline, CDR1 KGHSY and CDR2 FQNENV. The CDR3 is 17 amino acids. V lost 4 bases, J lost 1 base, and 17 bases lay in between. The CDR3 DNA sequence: TGTGCCAGCAGCCTCTACCCCTTAGGAGAGTCTGGAAACACCATATATTTT. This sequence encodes CASSLYPLGESGNTIYF.

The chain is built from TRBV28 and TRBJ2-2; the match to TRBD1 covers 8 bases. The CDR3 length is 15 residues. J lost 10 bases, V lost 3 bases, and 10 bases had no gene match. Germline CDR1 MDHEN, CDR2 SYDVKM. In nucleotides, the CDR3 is TGTGCCAGCAGTTTGGGAGGACAGGGCAGGAAGGAGCTGTTTTTT. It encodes CASSLGGQGRKELFF.

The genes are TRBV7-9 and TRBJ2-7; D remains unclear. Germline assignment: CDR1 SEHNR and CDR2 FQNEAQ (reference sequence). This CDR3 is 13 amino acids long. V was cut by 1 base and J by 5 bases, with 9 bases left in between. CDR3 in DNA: TGTGCCAGCAGCTTAGTTAGAACTGACGAGCAGTACTTC. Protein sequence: CASSLVRTDEQYF.

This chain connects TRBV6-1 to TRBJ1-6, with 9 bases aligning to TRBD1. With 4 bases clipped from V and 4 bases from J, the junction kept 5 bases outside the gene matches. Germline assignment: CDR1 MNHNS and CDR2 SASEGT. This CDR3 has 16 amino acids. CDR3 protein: CASSADRGTYNSPLHF. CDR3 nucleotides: TGTGCCAGCAGTGCTGACAGGGGGACTTATAATTCACCCCTCCACTTT.